The 3 T cell receptor beta chains below come from one sample, sequenced in a study of blood T cell repertoires in COVID-19. The data were produced by immunoSEQ multiplex PCR, yet TCRdb's version contains in-frame clones alone and is incomplete. The sample has about 330,000 clones, around 84% seen once. The sequencing sample was made of PBMCs or T cells enriched from blood (not recorded which). The source of these receptors is a woman younger than 30 who had recovered from COVID-19.

Only one count was recorded for this clone. This sequence joins TRBV6-5 and TRBJ1-1; D is possibly TRBD1 (5 bases). CDR3 length: 14 residues. The germline V gene has CDR1 MNHEY and CDR2 SVGAGI. Trimming took 5 bases from V and 0 from J, leaving 10 bases between them. The CDR3 DNA reads as TGTGCCAGCAGTAAGACAGTCCTGAACACTGAAGCTTTCTTT. Its translation: CASSKTVLNTEAFF.

The chain has TRBV10-3 and TRBJ1-2; D ambiguous. Between the trimmed V and J ends, which lost 0 bases and 3 bases, there was a span of 11 bases. The CDR3 totals 15 residues. Per germline, CDR1 ENHRY and CDR2 SYGVKD. The CDR3 region is CAISESGRRDYGYTF. CDR3 DNA sequence: TGTGCCATCAGTGAGTCAGGGAGAAGGGACTATGGCTACACCTTC.

The gene calls are TRBV10-1 and TRBJ1-2; D may be TRBD1 (6 bases). In germline, CDR1 is WNHNN, CDR2 SYGVQD (reference sequence). The CDR3 runs 13 residues. V was cut by 6 bases and J by 5 bases, with 13 bases left in between. This CDR3 is CASSSTGPYGYTF. DNA of the CDR3: TGCGCCAGCAGCTCGACAGGTCCATATGGCTACACCTTC.